These T cell receptor beta chains were read from a single sample in a study of tumor-infiltrating T cells and Merkel cell polyomavirus. Only in-frame clones appear in the TCRdb table, and some are missing; sequencing was by immunoSEQ multiplex PCR. The sample has around 2,200 clones; 95% to 98% are singletons. The material sequenced was lymph node tissue. The receptors were gathered from a man in his 70s with Merkel cell carcinoma. The CDR3 runs from the conserved cysteine through the conserved F or W. A D gene is named only where the DNA matches it firmly. Some rows mark clone size as missing; the rest say once, few, many or name a class of expanded clone.

CDR3nt: TGTGCCAGCAGTCAGAGGACAGACACTGAAGCTTTCTTT
CDR3aa: CASSQRTDTEAFF
j_gene: TRBJ1-1
v_gene: TRBV6-5
d_gene: -
abundance: -

CDR3nt: TGTGCCAGCAGCCAAGTGGGGGCAGGGTATGATACGCAGTATTTT
CDR3aa: CASSQVGAGYDTQYF
j_gene: TRBJ2-3
v_gene: TRBV2
d_gene: -
abundance: -

CDR3nt: TGTGCCAGTAGTATAGCCCACATGACCGGGGAGCTGTTTTTT
CDR3aa: CASSIAHMTGELFF
j_gene: TRBJ2-2
v_gene: TRBV19
d_gene: -
abundance: -

CDR3nt: TGTGCCAGCAGCTTGCCAGGGGGCTTAAACACCGGGGAGCTGTTTTTT
CDR3aa: CASSLPGGLNTGELFF
j_gene: TRBJ2-2
v_gene: TRBV5-6
d_gene: TRBD1
abundance: -

CDR3nt: TGTGCCAGCAGCCGGGCGGGCCAGGCCTTCTACAATGAGCAGTTCTTC
CDR3aa: CASSRAGQAFYNEQFF
j_gene: TRBJ2-1
v_gene: TRBV9
d_gene: -
abundance: -

CDR3nt: TGTGCCAGCAGTTTAAGCCCCAATCAGCCCCAGCATTTT
CDR3aa: CASSLSPNQPQHF
j_gene: TRBJ1-5
v_gene: TRBV27
d_gene: -
abundance: -

CDR3nt: TGTGCCAGCAGCGGCGAGGGACAGGCAGAACAAGAGACCCAGTACTTC
CDR3aa: CASSGEGQAEQETQYF
j_gene: TRBJ2-5
v_gene: TRBV5-6
d_gene: TRBD1
abundance: -

CDR3nt: TGTGCCTGGAGCCCCGGGGGGGGACTTTATGAGCAGTTCTTC
CDR3aa: CAWSPGGGLYEQFF
j_gene: TRBJ2-1
v_gene: TRBV30
d_gene: TRBD2
abundance: -

CDR3nt: TGCGCCAGCAGCAAAACAGGGGCCCAAGAGACCCAGTACTTC
CDR3aa: CASSKTGAQETQYF
j_gene: TRBJ2-5
v_gene: TRBV5-1
d_gene: TRBD1
abundance: -

CDR3nt: TGTGCCAGCAGCTTAGAGTTCGGACAGGGAAGGGCAGATACGCAGTATTTT
CDR3aa: CASSLEFGQGRADTQYF
j_gene: TRBJ2-3
v_gene: TRBV11-2
d_gene: TRBD1
abundance: -

CDR3nt: TGTGCCAGCAGTTTATCTCCAGGGCGGACTGAAGCTTTCTTT
CDR3aa: CASSLSPGRTEAFF
j_gene: TRBJ1-1
v_gene: TRBV27
d_gene: -
abundance: -

CDR3nt: TGTGCCATCAGTGGTAACAGGGGGAGTCAGCCCCAGCATTTT
CDR3aa: CAISGNRGSQPQHF
j_gene: TRBJ1-5
v_gene: TRBV10-3
d_gene: TRBD1
abundance: -

CDR3nt: TGCGCCAGCAGCCAAGATTTTAGGGGGCGCTTAGTCTATGGCTACACCTTC
CDR3aa: CASSQDFRGRLVYGYTF
j_gene: TRBJ1-2
v_gene: TRBV4-3
d_gene: TRBD1
abundance: -

CDR3nt: TGTGCCAGCGGCCAAGATGGGACTAGCGATCACAATGAGCAGTTCTTC
CDR3aa: CASGQDGTSDHNEQFF
j_gene: TRBJ2-1
v_gene: TRBV4-2
d_gene: TRBD2
abundance: once

CDR3nt: TGTGCCAGTAGTACGGGACAGGGGGCGAGCGGCTACACCTTC
CDR3aa: CASSTGQGASGYTF
j_gene: TRBJ1-2
v_gene: TRBV19
d_gene: TRBD1
abundance: -

CDR3nt: TGTGCCAGTAGTATGGGCATTAGCAATCAGCCCCAGCATTTT
CDR3aa: CASSMGISNQPQHF
j_gene: TRBJ1-5
v_gene: TRBV19
d_gene: -
abundance: -

CDR3nt: TGTGCCAGCAGCTTGACCAGGGGCTATGGCTACACCTTC
CDR3aa: CASSLTRGYGYTF
j_gene: TRBJ1-2
v_gene: TRBV5-5
d_gene: -
abundance: -

CDR3nt: TGTGCCAGTAGTCCGCTCATCCAGATCGAGCTGTTTTTT
CDR3aa: CASSPLIQIELFF
j_gene: TRBJ2-2
v_gene: TRBV19
d_gene: -
abundance: -

CDR3nt: TGTGCCAGCAGCCAGGGACAGGTGATCCCCTACGAGCAGTACTTC
CDR3aa: CASSQGQVIPYEQYF
j_gene: TRBJ2-7
v_gene: TRBV9
d_gene: TRBD1
abundance: once

CDR3nt: TGTGCCAGCAGCTTACGGTCGTCCATCAACACTGAAGCTTTCTTT
CDR3aa: CASSLRSSINTEAFF
j_gene: TRBJ1-1
v_gene: TRBV5-4
d_gene: -
abundance: -

CDR3nt: TGTGCCAGCAGCTTAGCGGCTAGCGGGATTTACAATGAGCAGTTCTTC
CDR3aa: CASSLAASGIYNEQFF
j_gene: TRBJ2-1
v_gene: TRBV7-2
d_gene: TRBD2
abundance: -

CDR3nt: TGTGCCTGGAGTGTATTATGGACTAGCGGTCACAATGAGCAGTTCTTC
CDR3aa: CAWSVLWTSGHNEQFF
j_gene: TRBJ2-1
v_gene: TRBV30
d_gene: TRBD2
abundance: -

CDR3nt: TGTGCCAGCAGCTTAATGGCAGGGGGCAGTGGCACTGAAGCTTTCTTT
CDR3aa: CASSLMAGGSGTEAFF
j_gene: TRBJ1-1
v_gene: TRBV7-3
d_gene: TRBD1
abundance: -

CDR3nt: TGCAGCGTTGCCGGTCTAGCGGGGTCGGAGCAGTTCTTC
CDR3aa: CSVAGLAGSEQFF
j_gene: TRBJ2-1
v_gene: TRBV29-1
d_gene: TRBD2
abundance: -

CDR3nt: TGTGCCAGCAGCTTCGGAACACTCAGCGGGAGGGCCAGTCAGTCGGAGACCCAGTACTTC
CDR3aa: CASSFGTLSGRASQSETQYF
j_gene: TRBJ2-5
v_gene: TRBV7-8
d_gene: TRBD2
abundance: -

CDR3nt: TGTGCCAGCAGTGGGGCCAGCAATCAGCCCCAGCATTTT
CDR3aa: CASSGASNQPQHF
j_gene: TRBJ1-5
v_gene: TRBV6-1
d_gene: -
abundance: -

CDR3nt: TGTGCCAGTAGTATGAGCGGACTTAGCACAGATACGCAGTATTTT
CDR3aa: CASSMSGLSTDTQYF
j_gene: TRBJ2-3
v_gene: TRBV19
d_gene: -
abundance: -

CDR3nt: TGTGCCAGCAGTTCGGGAGCTCATCAGCCCCAGCATTTT
CDR3aa: CASSSGAHQPQHF
j_gene: TRBJ1-5
v_gene: TRBV6-5
d_gene: -
abundance: -

CDR3nt: TGTGCCAGCAGCCCCCGGACAGGGAGCTACGAGCAGTACTTC
CDR3aa: CASSPRTGSYEQYF
j_gene: TRBJ2-7
v_gene: TRBV11-2
d_gene: TRBD1
abundance: -

CDR3nt: TGTGCCAGCAGCCCACCTACCCGATACGAGCAGTACTTC
CDR3aa: CASSPPTRYEQYF
j_gene: TRBJ2-7
v_gene: TRBV7-2
d_gene: -
abundance: few

CDR3nt: TGTGCCAGCAGTGACAGGCTAACTCCCTCTACTGAAGCTTTCTTT
CDR3aa: CASSDRLTPSTEAFF
j_gene: TRBJ1-1
v_gene: TRBV5-1
d_gene: -
abundance: -

CDR3nt: TGTGCCAGCAGCCCCTGGGGAGGCACTGAAGCTTTCTTT
CDR3aa: CASSPWGGTEAFF
j_gene: TRBJ1-1
v_gene: TRBV9
d_gene: -
abundance: -

CDR3nt: TGTGCCAGCAGTAACAGGGCCTATGGCTACACCTTC
CDR3aa: CASSNRAYGYTF
j_gene: TRBJ1-2
v_gene: TRBV28
d_gene: -
abundance: -

CDR3nt: TGTGCCTGGAGTGACAGGGACACTGAAGCTTTCTTT
CDR3aa: CAWSDRDTEAFF
j_gene: TRBJ1-1
v_gene: TRBV30
d_gene: -
abundance: once

CDR3nt: TGTGCCAGCAGCAAAGCTAACGGGAAACAGCCCCAGCATTTT
CDR3aa: CASSKANGKQPQHF
j_gene: TRBJ1-5
v_gene: TRBV21-1
d_gene: -
abundance: -

CDR3nt: TGCGCCAGCAGCCAAGAGGGCAGGAACTATGGCTACACCTTC
CDR3aa: CASSQEGRNYGYTF
j_gene: TRBJ1-2
v_gene: TRBV4-1
d_gene: -
abundance: -

CDR3nt: TGTGCCTGGAGTGTAGGGGAGGGCCAGGGTGGCTACGAGCAGTACTTC
CDR3aa: CAWSVGEGQGGYEQYF
j_gene: TRBJ2-7
v_gene: TRBV30
d_gene: TRBD2
abundance: -

CDR3nt: TGTGCCAGCAGGTCGGAGAATAATGAAAAACTGTTTTTT
CDR3aa: CASRSENNEKLFF
j_gene: TRBJ1-4
v_gene: TRBV9
d_gene: -
abundance: -

CDR3nt: TGTGCCAGCAGCCCTCAAAGCCTCTATGGCTACACCTTC
CDR3aa: CASSPQSLYGYTF
j_gene: TRBJ1-2
v_gene: TRBV6-1
d_gene: -
abundance: -

CDR3nt: TGTGCCAGTAGTACCCAGGATTACGGAAGGTGGCATTTT
CDR3aa: CASSTQDYGRWHF
j_gene: TRBJ1-5
v_gene: TRBV19
d_gene: -
abundance: -

CDR3nt: TGCAGCGCCGACCCGGGTGTGAACACTGAAGCTTTCTTT
CDR3aa: CSADPGVNTEAFF
j_gene: TRBJ1-1
v_gene: TRBV29-1
d_gene: -
abundance: -

CDR3nt: TGTGCCAGTAGTATAAGCCCACAGGGGGTATACGAGCAGTACTTC
CDR3aa: CASSISPQGVYEQYF
j_gene: TRBJ2-7
v_gene: TRBV19
d_gene: TRBD1
abundance: -

CDR3nt: TGTGCCAGCAGCCGGCAGGTCTCTCCGAGTTCCTACGAGCAGTACTTC
CDR3aa: CASSRQVSPSSYEQYF
j_gene: TRBJ2-7
v_gene: TRBV4-2
d_gene: -
abundance: -

CDR3nt: TGTGCCAGCAGTGATCAGGACAGGGTATACAATGAGCAGTTCTTC
CDR3aa: CASSDQDRVYNEQFF
j_gene: TRBJ2-1
v_gene: TRBV6-1
d_gene: TRBD1
abundance: -

CDR3nt: TGTGCCAGCAGCGAGCCGGGGGGCGAGACCCAGTACTTC
CDR3aa: CASSEPGGETQYF
j_gene: TRBJ2-5
v_gene: TRBV5-6
d_gene: -
abundance: -

CDR3nt: TGTGCCACCAGAGGGGGGGGGAACACTGAAGCTTTCTTT
CDR3aa: CATRGGGNTEAFF
j_gene: TRBJ1-1
v_gene: TRBV6-9
d_gene: -
abundance: -

CDR3nt: TGTGCCAGCAGCGTCCGAAATAGCGGGAGGGCCTACAATGAGCAGTTCTTC
CDR3aa: CASSVRNSGRAYNEQFF
j_gene: TRBJ2-1
v_gene: TRBV9
d_gene: TRBD2
abundance: -

CDR3nt: TGTGCCTGGAGGGTAGCCTGGGTAACGACCGGGGAGCTGTTTTTT
CDR3aa: CAWRVAWVTTGELFF
j_gene: TRBJ2-2
v_gene: TRBV30
d_gene: -
abundance: -

CDR3nt: TGTGCCAGCAGCCGTACCTACGAGCAGTACTTC
CDR3aa: CASSRTYEQYF
j_gene: TRBJ2-7
v_gene: TRBV7-9
d_gene: -
abundance: once

CDR3nt: TGCGCCAGCAGCCAGGGAGGGGTCAATGAGCAGTTCTTC
CDR3aa: CASSQGGVNEQFF
j_gene: TRBJ2-1
v_gene: TRBV4-1
d_gene: TRBD2
abundance: -

CDR3nt: TGTGCCAGCAGCACAGGGGGTAACTATGGCTACACCTTC
CDR3aa: CASSTGGNYGYTF
j_gene: TRBJ1-2
v_gene: TRBV25-1
d_gene: TRBD1
abundance: once

CDR3nt: TGCAGCGTTTCCCCTACAGGGAGCCCTGAAGCTTTCTTT
CDR3aa: CSVSPTGSPEAFF
j_gene: TRBJ1-1
v_gene: TRBV29-1
d_gene: -
abundance: -